These 6 T cell receptor beta chains came from one sample sequenced in a study of beta chain features in type 1 diabetes. Study results and limitations: For Type 1 diabetes patients, all four CD4+ subsets carried TCRB CDR3s that were moderately but significantly shorter.

Their antigens are not known. The investigators reverse transcribed all of the isolated RNA, so they sequenced expressed TCRB transcripts. TCRdb's table, derived via immunoSEQ multiplex PCR, lists solely in-frame clones and lacks some. In the table there are roughly 50,000 clones, less than 55% of which are singletons. Sequencing was done on a sample of Tregs from blood. Receptors originate from a man between 25 and 39 years old with type 1 diabetes.

In this sample, this clone turned up a few times. The V call is TRBV11-2, the J call TRBJ2-7, with TRBD2 as a possible D gene (6 bases). Germline V lookup: CDR1 SGHAT, CDR2 FQNNGV. V lost 4 bases and J lost 6, with 16 bases in between. The CDR3 is made up of 14 amino acids. Here the CDR3 reads CASSSTSSLGEQYF. The CDR3 DNA reads TGTGCCAGCAGCTCGACTAGTTCTCTCGGCGAGCAGTACTTC.

This clone turned up a few times. V usage is TRBV18 and J usage is TRBJ1-1; the D gene is possibly TRBD1 (5 bases). This CDR3 spans 15 amino acids. Germline V gene lookup returns CDR1 KGHSH and CDR2 LQKENI. Trimming pared 6 bases from V and 4 bases from J, leaving 18 bases between. CDR3 coding DNA: TGTGCCAGCTCGGTAGACAGAATGGGTGGCACTGAAGCTTTCTTT. The encoded protein is CASSVDRMGGTEAFF.

This clone showed up just a few times. J is TRBJ2-1 and V is TRBV5-1, with a weak D call TRBD2 (6 bases). The germline CDR1 and CDR2 sequences are SGHRS and YFSETQ. V was shortened by 0 bases and J by 5 bases, with 12 bases between the two germline ends. The CDR3 has 15 amino acids. DNA for the CDR3: TGCGCCAGCAGCTTGGTTGGGAGGACCCACAATGAGCAGTTCTTC. This translates into CASSLVGRTHNEQFF.

About this clone itself: At one end, the junction sequence differs from germline, possibly due to a read error. The V gene is TRBV28, the J gene TRBJ2-1; 9 bases map to TRBD2. The CDR3 loop spans 11 amino acids. Germline V gene lookup returns CDR1 MDHEN and CDR2 SYDVKM. CDR3: CASSLREGLVF. Written as DNA, the CDR3 is TGTGCCAGCAGTTTGCGGGAGGGCCTGGTCTTC.

This clone was observed a few times. This sequence joins TRBV10-3 and TRBJ2-1; TRBD2 matches at 7 bases. The CDR3 is made up of 14 amino acids. V shed 7 bases and J 1 base; nucleotides not matched to a gene: 4. Germline-derived CDR1 and CDR2 are ENHRY and SYGVKD. The CDR3: CAITSSGSYNEQFF. CDR3 DNA: TGTGCCATCACGTCTAGCGGTTCCTACAATGAGCAGTTCTTC.

A few counts support this clone. The CDR3 here is CASSLNYGYTF. The CDR3 DNA sequence: TGTGCCAGCAGCCTTAACTATGGCTACACCTTC. The chain recombines TRBV5-4 with TRBJ1-2, with no clear D. Looked up from germline, CDR1 is SGHNT and CDR2 is YYREEE (reference sequence). V dropped 4 bases and J dropped 1 base, with 2 bases sitting between them. This CDR3 region has 11 residues.